This T cell receptor (beta chain) was retrieved from a study of OX40 agonist ivuxolimab in advanced cancers. Study information: A mean age of approximately 60 years, range about 20 to 79, was recorded, and under 85% were male.

General study results and limits: Doses of 0.1 to 3.0 mg/kg were accompanied by clonal expansion of CD4+ and CD8+ blood T cells by week 6. CD8+ T cells (on average) carried more expanded clones than CD4+ T cells.

Assay: immunoSEQ multiplex PCR; the TCRdb copy retains only in-frame clones and omits some. The table has roughly 90,000 clones, around 85% seen once; the top ten hold about 0.22%. J was trimmed by 5 bases and V by 5 bases; bases with no gene match: 2. CDR3 size: 13 residues. Per germline, CDR1 KGHSH and CDR2 LQKENI. In regard to this clone: Antigen unknown.

Source: CD4+ or CD8+ T cells sorted from blood, taken in a trial of the OX40 agonist ivuxolimab. This receptor was identified in an adult with an advanced solid tumor such as melanoma, head and neck, liver or kidney cancer. The chain links TRBV18 to TRBJ1-1, with TRBD1 matching over 10 bases. The CDR3 reads CASSGTGDTEAFF. In nucleotides, the CDR3 is TGTGCCAGCTCAGGGACAGGGGATACTGAAGCTTTCTTT.